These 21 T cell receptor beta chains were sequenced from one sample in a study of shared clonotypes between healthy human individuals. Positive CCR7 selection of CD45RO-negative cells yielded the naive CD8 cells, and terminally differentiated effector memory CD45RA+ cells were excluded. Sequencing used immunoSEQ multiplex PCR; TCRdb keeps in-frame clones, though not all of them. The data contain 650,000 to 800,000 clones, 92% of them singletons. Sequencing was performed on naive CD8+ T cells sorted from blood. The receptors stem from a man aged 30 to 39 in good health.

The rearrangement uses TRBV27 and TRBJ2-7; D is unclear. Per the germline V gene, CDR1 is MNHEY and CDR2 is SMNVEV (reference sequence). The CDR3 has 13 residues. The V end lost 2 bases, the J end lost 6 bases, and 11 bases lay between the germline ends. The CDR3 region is CASSLDSAREQYF. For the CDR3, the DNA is TGTGCCAGCAGTTTAGATTCGGCCCGCGAGCAGTACTTC.

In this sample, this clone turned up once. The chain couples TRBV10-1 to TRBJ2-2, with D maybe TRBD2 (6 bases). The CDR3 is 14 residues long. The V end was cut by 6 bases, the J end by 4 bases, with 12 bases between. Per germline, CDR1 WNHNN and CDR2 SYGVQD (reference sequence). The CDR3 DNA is TGCGCCAGCAGCGGAGGGGACGGCACCGGGGAGCTGTTTTTT. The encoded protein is CASSGGDGTGELFF.

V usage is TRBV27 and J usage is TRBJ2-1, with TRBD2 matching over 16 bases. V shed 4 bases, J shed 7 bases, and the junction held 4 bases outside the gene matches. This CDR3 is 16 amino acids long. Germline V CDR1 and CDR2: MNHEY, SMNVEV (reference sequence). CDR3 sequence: CASSSGTSGRVNEQFF. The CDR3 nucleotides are TGTGCCAGCAGTTCCGGGACTAGCGGGAGGGTTAATGAGCAGTTCTTC.

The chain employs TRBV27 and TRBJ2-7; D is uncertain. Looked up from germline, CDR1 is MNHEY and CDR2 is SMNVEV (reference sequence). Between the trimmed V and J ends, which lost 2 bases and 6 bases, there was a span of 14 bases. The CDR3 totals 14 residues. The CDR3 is CASSLGGFYLEQYF. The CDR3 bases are TGTGCCAGCAGTTTAGGCGGTTTCTACCTCGAGCAGTACTTC.

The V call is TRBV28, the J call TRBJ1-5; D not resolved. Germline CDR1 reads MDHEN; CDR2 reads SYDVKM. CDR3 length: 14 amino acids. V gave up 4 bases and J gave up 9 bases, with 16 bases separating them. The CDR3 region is CASSSRRPQWPQHF. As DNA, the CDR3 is TGTGCCAGCAGTTCTAGACGGCCGCAATGGCCCCAGCATTTT. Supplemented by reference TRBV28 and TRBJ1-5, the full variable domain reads DVKVTQSSRYLVKRTGEKVFLECVQDMDHENMFWYRQDPGLGLRLIYFSYDVKMKEKGDIPEGYSVSREKKERFSLILESASTNQTSMYLCASSSRRPQWPQHFGDGTRLSIL.

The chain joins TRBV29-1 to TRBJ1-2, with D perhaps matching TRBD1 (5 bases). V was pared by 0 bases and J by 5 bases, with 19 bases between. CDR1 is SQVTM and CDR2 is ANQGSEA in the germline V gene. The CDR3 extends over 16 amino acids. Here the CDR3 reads CSVEDQTGPFRYGYTF. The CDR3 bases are TGCAGCGTTGAAGATCAAACGGGACCGTTCCGTTATGGCTACACCTTC.

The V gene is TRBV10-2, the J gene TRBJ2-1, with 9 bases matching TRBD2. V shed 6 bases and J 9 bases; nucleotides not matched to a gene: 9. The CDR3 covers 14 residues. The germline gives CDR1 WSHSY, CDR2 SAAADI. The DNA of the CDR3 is TGCGCCAGCAGACCGGGACTAGCTATCGGTGAGCAGTTCTTC. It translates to CASRPGLAIGEQFF.

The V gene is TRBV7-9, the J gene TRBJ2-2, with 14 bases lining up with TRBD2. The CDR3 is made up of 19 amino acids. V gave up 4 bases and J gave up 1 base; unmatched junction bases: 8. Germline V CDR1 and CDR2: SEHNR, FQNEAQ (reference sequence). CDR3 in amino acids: CASSSGLAGVSGNTGELFF. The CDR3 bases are TGTGCCAGCAGCTCGGGACTAGCGGGAGTGAGTGGGAACACCGGGGAGCTGTTTTTT.

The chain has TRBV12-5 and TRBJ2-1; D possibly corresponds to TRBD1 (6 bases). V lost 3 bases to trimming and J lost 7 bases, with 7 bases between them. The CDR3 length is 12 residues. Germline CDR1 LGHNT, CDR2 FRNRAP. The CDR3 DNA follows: TGTGCTAGTGGTTTAACAGGGAATGAGCAGTTCTTC. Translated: CASGLTGNEQFF.

The CDR3 region has the DNA TGTGCCTGGAGCGACAGGTCCGCGGGTGAAAAACTGTTTTTT. Its translation: CAWSDRSAGEKLFF. The V and J genes are TRBV30 and TRBJ1-4; D possibly corresponds to TRBD1 (6 bases). Germline assignment: CDR1 GTSNPN and CDR2 SVGIG (reference sequence). This CDR3 is built from 14 residues. The germline V and J ends were trimmed by 3 bases and 7 bases, with 15 bases remaining between them. Supplemented by reference TRBV30 and TRBJ1-4, the full variable domain reads SQTIHQWPATLVQPVGSPLSLECTVEGTSNPNLYWYRQAAGRGLQLLFYSVGIGQISSEVPQNLSASRPQDRQFILSSKKLLLSDSGFYLCAWSDRSAGEKLFFGSGTQLSVL.

In DNA form, the CDR3 reads TGTGCCAGCAGCTCTCTACAGGGGGCCACCGGGGAGCTGTTTTTT. Residues: CASSSLQGATGELFF. The chain is built from TRBV7-9 and TRBJ2-2, with 9 bases lining up with TRBD1. The CDR3 spans 15 residues. V was clipped by 4 bases and J by 4 bases; unmatched bases: 4. Germline V gene sequence: CDR1 SEHNR, CDR2 FQNEAQ (reference sequence). The full variable domain, rest sourced from reference TRBV7-9 and TRBJ2-2, is DTGVSQNPRHKITKRGQNVTFRCDPISEHNRLYWYRQTLGQGPEFLTYFQNEAQLEKSRLLSDRFSAERPKGSFSTLEIQRTEQGDSAMYLCASSSLQGATGELFFGEGSRLTVL.

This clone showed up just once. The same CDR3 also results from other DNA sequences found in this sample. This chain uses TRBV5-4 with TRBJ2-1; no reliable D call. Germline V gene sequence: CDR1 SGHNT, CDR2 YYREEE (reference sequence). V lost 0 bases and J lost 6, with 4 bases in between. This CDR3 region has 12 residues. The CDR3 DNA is TGTGCCAGCAGCTTGGGGGGCAATGAGCAGTTCTTC. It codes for CASSLGGNEQFF.

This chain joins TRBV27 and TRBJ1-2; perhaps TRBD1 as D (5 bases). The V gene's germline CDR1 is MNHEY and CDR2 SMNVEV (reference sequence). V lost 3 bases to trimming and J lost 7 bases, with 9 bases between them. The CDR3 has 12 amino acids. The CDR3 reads CASSFTGGGYTF. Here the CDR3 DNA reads TGTGCCAGCAGTTTTACAGGAGGTGGCTACACCTTC.

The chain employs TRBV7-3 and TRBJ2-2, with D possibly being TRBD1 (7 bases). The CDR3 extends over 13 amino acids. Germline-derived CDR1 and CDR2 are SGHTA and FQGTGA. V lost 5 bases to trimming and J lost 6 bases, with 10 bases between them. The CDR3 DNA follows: TGTGCCAGCAGCCCAGGGGGGCCCGGGGAGCTGTTTTTT. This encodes CASSPGGPGELFF.

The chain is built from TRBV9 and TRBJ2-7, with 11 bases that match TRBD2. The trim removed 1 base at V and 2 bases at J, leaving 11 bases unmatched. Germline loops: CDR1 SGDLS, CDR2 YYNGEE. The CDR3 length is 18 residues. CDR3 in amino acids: CASSVPLRLSGRAYEQYF. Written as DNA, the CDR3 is TGTGCCAGCAGCGTACCCCTACGGCTTAGCGGGAGGGCCTACGAGCAGTACTTC.

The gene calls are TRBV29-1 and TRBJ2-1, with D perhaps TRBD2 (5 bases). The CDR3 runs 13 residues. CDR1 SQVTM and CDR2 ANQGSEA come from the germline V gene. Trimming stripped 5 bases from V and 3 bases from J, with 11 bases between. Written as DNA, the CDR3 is TGCAGCGTTAAGACCCGGGACTACAATGAGCAGTTCTTC. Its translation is CSVKTRDYNEQFF.

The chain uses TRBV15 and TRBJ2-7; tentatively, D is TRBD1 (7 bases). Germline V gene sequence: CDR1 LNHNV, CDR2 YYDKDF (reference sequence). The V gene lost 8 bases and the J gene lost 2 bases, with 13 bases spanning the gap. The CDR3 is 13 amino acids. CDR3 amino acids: CATRGGTAYEQYF. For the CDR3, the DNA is TGTGCCACCCGAGGGGGGACAGCCTACGAGCAGTACTTC.

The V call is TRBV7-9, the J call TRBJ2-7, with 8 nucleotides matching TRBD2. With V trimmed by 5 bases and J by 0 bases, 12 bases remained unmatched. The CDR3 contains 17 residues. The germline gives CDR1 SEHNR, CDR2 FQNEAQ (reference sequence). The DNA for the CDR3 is TGTGCCAGCAGCGCAGCCCCCGCTAGCGGGCACTCCTACGAGCAGTACTTC. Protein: CASSAAPASGHSYEQYF.

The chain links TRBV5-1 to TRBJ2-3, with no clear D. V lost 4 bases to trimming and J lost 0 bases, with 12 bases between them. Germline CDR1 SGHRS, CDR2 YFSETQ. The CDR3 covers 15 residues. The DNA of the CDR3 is TGCGCCAGCAGCCAGGCGGTGATTAGCACAGATACGCAGTATTTT. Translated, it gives CASSQAVISTDTQYF.

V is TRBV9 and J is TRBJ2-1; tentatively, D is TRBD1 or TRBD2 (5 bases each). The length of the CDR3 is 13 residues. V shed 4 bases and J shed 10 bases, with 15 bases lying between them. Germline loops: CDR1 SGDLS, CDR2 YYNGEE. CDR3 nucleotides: TGTGCCAGCAGCTCTTCTCGGGGCTGGGAGCAGTTCTTC. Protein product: CASSSSRGWEQFF. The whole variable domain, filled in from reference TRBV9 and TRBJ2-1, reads DSGVTQTPKHLITATGQRVTLRCSPRSGDLSVYWYQQSLDQGLQFLIQYYNGEERAKGNILERFSAQQFPDLHSELNLSSLELGDSALYFCASSSSRGWEQFFGPGTRLTVL.

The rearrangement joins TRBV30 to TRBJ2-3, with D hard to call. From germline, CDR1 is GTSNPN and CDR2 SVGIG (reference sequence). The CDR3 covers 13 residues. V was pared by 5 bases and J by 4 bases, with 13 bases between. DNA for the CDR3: TGTGCCTGGTCTCTGTCCCTTGCAGATACGCAGTATTTT. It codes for CAWSLSLADTQYF.